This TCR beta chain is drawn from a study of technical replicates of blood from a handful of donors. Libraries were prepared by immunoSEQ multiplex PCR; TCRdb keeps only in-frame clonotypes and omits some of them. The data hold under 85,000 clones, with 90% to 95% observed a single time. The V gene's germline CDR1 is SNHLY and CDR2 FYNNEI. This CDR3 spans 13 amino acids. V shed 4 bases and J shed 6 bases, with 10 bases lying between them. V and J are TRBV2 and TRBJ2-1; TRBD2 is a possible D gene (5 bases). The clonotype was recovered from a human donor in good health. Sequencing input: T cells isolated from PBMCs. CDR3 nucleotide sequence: TGTGCCAGCAGTGTGGCTGGGAGCAATGAGCAGTTCTTC. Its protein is CASSVAGSNEQFF.